This T cell receptor beta chain is from a study of T cells in localized non-small cell lung cancer. Study outcomes and limitations: Overall survival was longer when the density of T cells in the blood was higher. Only one tumor region went through sequencing, so heterogeneity may still be there.

Comments on this clone: Antigen unknown.

Assay used: immunoSEQ multiplex PCR; TCRdb lists only in-frame clones, some missing. The table records roughly 67,000 clones, roughly four fifths of them present only once. CDR1 is SGHDT, CDR2 YYEEEE, per germline. V was shortened by 1 base and J by 4 bases, with 12 bases between the two germline ends. This CDR3 comprises 15 residues. The TCR comes from a female donor older than 55 with stage I lung adenocarcinoma. V usage is TRBV5-6 and J usage is TRBJ1-5, with D perhaps matching TRBD1 (5 bases). Here the sequenced sample was peripheral blood, taken before any cancer treatment. CDR3 nucleotides: TGTGCCAGCAGCTTGCGGGGGTTGCCGAATCAGCCCCAGCATTTT. It encodes CASSLRGLPNQPQHF.